The clone carrying this T cell receptor (beta chain) was detected many times. This entry comes from a study of blood T cell repertoires in COVID-19. About the study: From the United States, Italy and Spain came samples of acute and convalescent COVID-19. PBMCs, B-cell-depleted T cells, or T cells were the source of the cDNA or gDNA that made up the material.

Authors' analysis steps: Estimation of nucleated cell counts was performed using reference gene primer amplification. The assay was immunoSEQ multiplex PCR, and TCRdb's table has in-frame clones only and misses some. The V and J calls and clone size were taken over from that table, and D and trimming were inferred from the DNA. The sample consists of over 150,000 clones, over 80% of them appearing once. The CDR3 consists of 15 residues. CDR1 is ENHRY and CDR2 is SYGVKD in the germline V gene. V trimming: 5 bases; J trimming: 3 bases; junction bases outside the gene matches: 1. The rearrangement uses TRBV10-3 and TRBJ2-1; 13 bases line up with TRBD2. Input material: peripheral blood. This TCR was recovered from a woman at least 80 years old with active or convalescent COVID-19. The CDR3 nucleotides read TGTGCCATCAGTACTAGCGGGGGGGACTACAATGAGCAGTTCTTC. It specifies CAISTSGGDYNEQFF.